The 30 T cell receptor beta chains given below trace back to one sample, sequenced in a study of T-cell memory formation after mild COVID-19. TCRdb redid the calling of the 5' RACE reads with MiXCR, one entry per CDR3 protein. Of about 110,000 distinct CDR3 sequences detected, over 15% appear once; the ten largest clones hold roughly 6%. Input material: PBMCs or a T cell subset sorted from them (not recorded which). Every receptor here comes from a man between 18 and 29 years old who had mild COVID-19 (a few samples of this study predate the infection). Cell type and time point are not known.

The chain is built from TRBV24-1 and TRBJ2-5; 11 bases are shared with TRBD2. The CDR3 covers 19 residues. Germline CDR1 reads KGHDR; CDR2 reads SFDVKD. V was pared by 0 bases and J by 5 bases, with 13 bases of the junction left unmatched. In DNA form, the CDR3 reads TGTGCCACCAGTGATTTGGGGCTAGCGGGGGGCCGGGGTCTGGAGACCCAGTACTTC. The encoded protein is CATSDLGLAGGRGLETQYF.

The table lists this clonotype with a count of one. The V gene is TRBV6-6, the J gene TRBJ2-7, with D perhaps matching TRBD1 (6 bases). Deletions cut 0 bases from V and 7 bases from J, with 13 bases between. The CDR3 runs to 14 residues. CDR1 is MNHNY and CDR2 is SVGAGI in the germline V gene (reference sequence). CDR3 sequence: CASSYSRGRGEQYV. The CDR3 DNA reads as TGTGCCAGCAGTTACTCGAGAGGCAGGGGAGAGCAGTACGTC.

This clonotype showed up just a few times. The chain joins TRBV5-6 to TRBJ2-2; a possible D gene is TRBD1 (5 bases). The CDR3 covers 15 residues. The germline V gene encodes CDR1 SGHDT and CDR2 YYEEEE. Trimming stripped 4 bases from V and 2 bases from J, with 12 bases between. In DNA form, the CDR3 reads TGTGCCAGCAGCCGTAGACAGAGTAACACCGGGGAGCTGTTTTTT. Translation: CASSRRQSNTGELFF.

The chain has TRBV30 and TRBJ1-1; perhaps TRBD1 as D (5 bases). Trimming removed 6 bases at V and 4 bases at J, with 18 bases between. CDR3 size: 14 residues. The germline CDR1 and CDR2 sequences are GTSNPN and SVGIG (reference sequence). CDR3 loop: CACAWSGTLTEAFF. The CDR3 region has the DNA TGTGCCTGCGCCTGGTCCGGGACCCTCACTGAAGCTTTCTTT.

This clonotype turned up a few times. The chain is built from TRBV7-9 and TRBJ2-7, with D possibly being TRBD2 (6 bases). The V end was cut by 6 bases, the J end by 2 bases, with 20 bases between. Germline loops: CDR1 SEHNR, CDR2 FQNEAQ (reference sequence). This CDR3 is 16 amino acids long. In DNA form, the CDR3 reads TGTGCCAGCAGTTGGTGGGGCGGGACGAGCACCTACGAGCAGTACTTC. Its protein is CASSWWGGTSTYEQYF.

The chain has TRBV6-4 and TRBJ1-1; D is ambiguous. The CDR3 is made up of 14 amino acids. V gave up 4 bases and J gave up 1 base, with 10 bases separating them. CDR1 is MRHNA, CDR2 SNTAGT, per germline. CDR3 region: CASSVSSGNTEAFF. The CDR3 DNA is TGTGCCAGCAGTGTATCGTCAGGGAACACTGAAGCTTTCTTT.

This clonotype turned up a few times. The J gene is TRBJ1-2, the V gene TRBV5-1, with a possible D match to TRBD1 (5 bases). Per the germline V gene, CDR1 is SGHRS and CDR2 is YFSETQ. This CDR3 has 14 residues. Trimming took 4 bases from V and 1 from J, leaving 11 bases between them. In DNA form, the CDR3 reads TGCGCCAGCAGCCGGGACGGAGATAACTATGGCTACACCTTC. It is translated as CASSRDGDNYGYTF.

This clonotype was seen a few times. The CDR3 sequence: CASSFVSGELFF. The CDR3 DNA sequence: TGTGCCAGCAGTTTTGTTAGCGGGGAGCTGTTTTTT. This rearrangement joins TRBV28 to TRBJ2-2, with D hard to call. Trimming shortened V by 3 bases and J by 7 bases, and 6 bases separated the two germline ends. The CDR3 is 12 amino acids. CDR1 is MDHEN and CDR2 is SYDVKM in the germline V gene. Full variable domain (outside the CDR3, taken from reference TRBV28 and TRBJ2-2): DVKVTQSSRYLVKRTGEKVFLECVQDMDHENMFWYRQDPGLGLRLIYFSYDVKMKEKGDIPEGYSVSREKKERFSLILESASTNQTSMYLCASSFVSGELFFGEGSRLTVL.

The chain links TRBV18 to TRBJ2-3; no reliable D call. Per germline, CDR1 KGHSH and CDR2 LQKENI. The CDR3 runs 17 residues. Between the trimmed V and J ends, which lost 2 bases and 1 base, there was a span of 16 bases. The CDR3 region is CASSPIPSVIGTDTQYF. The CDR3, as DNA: TGTGCCAGCTCACCAATCCCGAGTGTGATAGGCACAGATACGCAGTATTTT.

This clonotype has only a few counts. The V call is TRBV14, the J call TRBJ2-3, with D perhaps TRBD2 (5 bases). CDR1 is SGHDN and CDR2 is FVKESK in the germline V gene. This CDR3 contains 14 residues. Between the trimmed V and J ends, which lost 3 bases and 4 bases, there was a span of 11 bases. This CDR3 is CASSQGNSADTQYF. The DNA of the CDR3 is TGTGCCAGCAGCCAGGGGAATAGCGCAGATACGCAGTATTTT.

The CDR3 reads CASRVAGGANVLTF. The DNA for the CDR3 is TGTGCCAGCAGAGTGGCGGGTGGGGCCAACGTCCTGACTTTC. The genes are TRBV12-3 or TRBV12-4 and TRBJ2-6, with a possible D match to TRBD2 (5 bases). V was clipped by 6 bases and J by 3 bases, with 9 bases between them. The CDR3 loop spans 14 amino acids.

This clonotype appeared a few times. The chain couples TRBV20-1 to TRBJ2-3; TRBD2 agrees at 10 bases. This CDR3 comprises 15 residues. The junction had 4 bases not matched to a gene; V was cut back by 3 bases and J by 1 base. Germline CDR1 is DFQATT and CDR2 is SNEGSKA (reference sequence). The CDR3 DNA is TGCAGTGCTAGTTCAAGCGGGGGGGGCACAGATACGCAGTATTTT. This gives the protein CSASSSGGGTDTQYF.

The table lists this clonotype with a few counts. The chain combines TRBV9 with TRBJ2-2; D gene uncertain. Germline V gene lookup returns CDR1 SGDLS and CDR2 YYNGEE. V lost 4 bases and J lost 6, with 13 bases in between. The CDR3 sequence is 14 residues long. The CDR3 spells CASSSRTGAGELFF. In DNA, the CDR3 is TGTGCCAGCAGCTCCAGAACGGGCGCCGGGGAGCTGTTTTTT.

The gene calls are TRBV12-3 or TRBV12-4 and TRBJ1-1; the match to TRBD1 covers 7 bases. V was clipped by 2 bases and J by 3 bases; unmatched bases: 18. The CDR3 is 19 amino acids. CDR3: CASSLSNRGLSWGDTEAFF. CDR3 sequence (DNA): TGTGCCAGCAGTTTAAGTAATAGGGGGCTCTCATGGGGGGACACTGAAGCTTTCTTT.

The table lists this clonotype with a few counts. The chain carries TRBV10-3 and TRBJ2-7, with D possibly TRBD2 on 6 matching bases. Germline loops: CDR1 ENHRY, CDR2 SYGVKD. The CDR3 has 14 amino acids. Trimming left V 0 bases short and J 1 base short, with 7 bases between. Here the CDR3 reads CAISESSGSYEQYF. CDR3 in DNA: TGTGCCATCAGTGAGTCTAGCGGATCCTACGAGCAGTACTTC.

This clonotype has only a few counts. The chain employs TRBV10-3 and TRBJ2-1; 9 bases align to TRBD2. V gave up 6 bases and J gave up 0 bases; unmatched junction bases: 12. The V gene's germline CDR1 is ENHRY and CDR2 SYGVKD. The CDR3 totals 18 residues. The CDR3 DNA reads TGTGCCATCAGCGTGGGGGTAGCGGGGGTCCACTCCTACAATGAGCAGTTCTTC. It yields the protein CAISVGVAGVHSYNEQFF.

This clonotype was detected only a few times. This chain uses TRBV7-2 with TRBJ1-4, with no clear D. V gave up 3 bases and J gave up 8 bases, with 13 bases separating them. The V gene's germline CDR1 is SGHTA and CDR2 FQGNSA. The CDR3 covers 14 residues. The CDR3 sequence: CASSFSPSGEKLFF. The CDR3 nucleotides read TGTGCCAGCAGCTTTAGTCCTAGTGGCGAAAAACTGTTTTTT.

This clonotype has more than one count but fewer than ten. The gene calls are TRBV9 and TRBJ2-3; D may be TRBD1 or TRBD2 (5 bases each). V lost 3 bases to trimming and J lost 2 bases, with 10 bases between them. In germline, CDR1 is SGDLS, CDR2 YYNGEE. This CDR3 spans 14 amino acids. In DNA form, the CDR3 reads TGTGCCAGCAGCGATGGGGGTTTCACAGATACGCAGTATTTT. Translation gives CASSDGGFTDTQYF. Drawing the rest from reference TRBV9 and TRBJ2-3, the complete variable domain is DSGVTQTPKHLITATGQRVTLRCSPRSGDLSVYWYQQSLDQGLQFLIQYYNGEERAKGNILERFSAQQFPDLHSELNLSSLELGDSALYFCASSDGGFTDTQYFGPGTRLTVL.

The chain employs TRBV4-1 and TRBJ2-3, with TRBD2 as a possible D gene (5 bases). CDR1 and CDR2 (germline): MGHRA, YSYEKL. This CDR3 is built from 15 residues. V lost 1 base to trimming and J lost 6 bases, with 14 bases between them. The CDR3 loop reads CASSQVGITADTQYF. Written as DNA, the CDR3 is TGCGCCAGCAGCCAAGTCGGGATCACGGCGGATACGCAGTATTTT.

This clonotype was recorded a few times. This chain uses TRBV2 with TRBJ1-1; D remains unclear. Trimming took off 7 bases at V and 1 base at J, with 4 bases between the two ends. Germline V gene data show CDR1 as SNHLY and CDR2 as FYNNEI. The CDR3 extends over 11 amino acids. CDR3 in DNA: TGTGCCAGCACACAGAACACTGAAGCTTTCTTT. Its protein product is CASTQNTEAFF.

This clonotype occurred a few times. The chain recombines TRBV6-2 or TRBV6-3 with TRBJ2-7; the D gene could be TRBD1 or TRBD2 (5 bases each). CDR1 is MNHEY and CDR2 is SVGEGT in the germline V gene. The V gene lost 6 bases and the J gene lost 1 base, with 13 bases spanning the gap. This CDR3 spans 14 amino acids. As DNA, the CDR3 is TGTGCCAGCAGATGGGACGGGTTTTCCTACGAGCAGTACTTC. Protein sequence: CASRWDGFSYEQYF.

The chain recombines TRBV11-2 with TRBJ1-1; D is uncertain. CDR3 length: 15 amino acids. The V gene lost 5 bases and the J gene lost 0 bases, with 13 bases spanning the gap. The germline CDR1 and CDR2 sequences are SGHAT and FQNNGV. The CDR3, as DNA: TGTGCCAGCAGCCGGAGTAACGGGGTGAACACTGAAGCTTTCTTT. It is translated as CASSRSNGVNTEAFF.

The CDR3 DNA sequence: TGTGCCAGCAGCCAAGAAAGGGTAGAGGCTGGGGCCAACGTCCTGACTTTC. It encodes CASSQERVEAGANVLTF. The genes are TRBV4-2 and TRBJ2-6; D unresolved. The CDR3 totals 17 residues. Germline lookup yields CDR1 LGHNA and CDR2 YNFKEQ. The germline V and J ends were trimmed by 0 bases and 2 bases, with 11 bases remaining between them.

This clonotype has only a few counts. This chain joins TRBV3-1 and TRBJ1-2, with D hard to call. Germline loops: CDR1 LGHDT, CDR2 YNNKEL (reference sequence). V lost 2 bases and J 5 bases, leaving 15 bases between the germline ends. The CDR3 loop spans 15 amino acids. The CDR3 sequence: CASSQTETSVYGYTF. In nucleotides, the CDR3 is TGTGCCAGCAGCCAAACCGAGACATCGGTATATGGCTACACCTTC.

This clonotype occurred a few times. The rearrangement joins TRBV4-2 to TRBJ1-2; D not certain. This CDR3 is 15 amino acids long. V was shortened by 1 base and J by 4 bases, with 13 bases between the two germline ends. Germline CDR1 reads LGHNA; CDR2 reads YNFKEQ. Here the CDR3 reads CASSQGSVGSYGYTF. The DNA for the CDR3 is TGTGCCAGCAGCCAAGGGAGCGTCGGGAGCTATGGCTACACCTTC.

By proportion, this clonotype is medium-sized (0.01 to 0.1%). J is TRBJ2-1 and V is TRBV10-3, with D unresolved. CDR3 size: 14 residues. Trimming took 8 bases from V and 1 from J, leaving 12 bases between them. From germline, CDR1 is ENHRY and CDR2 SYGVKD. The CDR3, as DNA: TGTGCCATCCGACGGTTAGGGTCCTACAATGAGCAGTTCTTC. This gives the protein CAIRRLGSYNEQFF.

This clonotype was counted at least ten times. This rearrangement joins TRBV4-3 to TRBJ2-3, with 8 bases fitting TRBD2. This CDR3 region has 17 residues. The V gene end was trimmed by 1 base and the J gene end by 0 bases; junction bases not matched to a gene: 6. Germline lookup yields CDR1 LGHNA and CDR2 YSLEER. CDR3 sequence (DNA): TGCGCCAGCAGCCAAGGGGCTAGCGGGTTTAGCACAGATACGCAGTATTTT. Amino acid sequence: CASSQGASGFSTDTQYF.

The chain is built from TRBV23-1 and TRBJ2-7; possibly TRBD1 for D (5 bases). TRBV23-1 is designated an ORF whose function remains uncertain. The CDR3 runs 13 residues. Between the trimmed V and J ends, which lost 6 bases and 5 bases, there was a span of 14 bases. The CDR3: CASSPGSENEQYF. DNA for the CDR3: TGCGCCAGCAGCCCAGGGTCCGAAAACGAGCAGTACTTC.

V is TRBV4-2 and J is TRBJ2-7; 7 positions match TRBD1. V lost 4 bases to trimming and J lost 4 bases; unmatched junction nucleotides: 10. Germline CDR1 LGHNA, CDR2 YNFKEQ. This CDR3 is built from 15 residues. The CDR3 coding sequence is TGTGCCAGCAGCCCGGCGCTAGGGGGCAATTACGAGCAGTACTTC. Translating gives CASSPALGGNYEQYF.

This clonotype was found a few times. CDR3 nucleotide sequence: TGTGCCAGCAGTTATCCGTCTCAGCCCCAGCATTTT. Its translation is CASSYPSQPQHF. This chain joins TRBV6-2 or TRBV6-3 and TRBJ1-5, with unresolved D. Trimming pared 3 bases from V and 6 bases from J, leaving 6 bases between. In germline, CDR1 is MNHEY, CDR2 SVGEGT. This CDR3 has 12 residues.